One and the same sample provided the 18 T cell receptor beta chains below, sequenced in a study of blood T cell repertoires in COVID-19 (dated by TCRdb to the early 2020s). The method behind the library was the immunoSEQ multiplex PCR assay. Drawn from immuneACCESS, this table holds only the in-frame rearrangements with V and J called that TCRdb kept. Clones are partly lost; checked studies trace under half to an unresolved V gene and leave the rest unexplained. The sample contains 200,000 to 300,000 clones, approximately 90% of them found a single time. Clones ranked in the top ten supply 2% to 3% of the sample. The sequencing sample was made of PBMCs or T cells enriched from blood (not recorded which). Receptors were obtained from a woman under 40 with acute COVID-19.

This chain uses TRBV9 with TRBJ2-1; TRBD2 might be the D (7 bases). CDR1 and CDR2 from the germline V gene are SGDLS and YYNGEE. The length of the CDR3 is 15 residues. Trimming took off 0 bases at V and 5 bases at J, with 12 bases between the two ends. CDR3 sequence reads: CASSVDGGRHNEQFF. The CDR3 DNA sequence: TGTGCCAGCAGCGTAGACGGGGGGCGACACAATGAGCAGTTCTTC. The entire variable domain, with the rest obtained from reference TRBV9 and TRBJ2-1, is as follows: DSGVTQTPKHLITATGQRVTLRCSPRSGDLSVYWYQQSLDQGLQFLIQYYNGEERAKGNILERFSAQQFPDLHSELNLSSLELGDSALYFCASSVDGGRHNEQFFGPGTRLTVL.

The J gene is TRBJ1-5, the V gene TRBV19, with 8 bases matching TRBD1. With 3 bases clipped from V and 4 bases from J, the junction kept 8 bases outside the gene matches. CDR3 size: 16 residues. Per the germline V gene, CDR1 is LNHDA and CDR2 is SQIVND (reference sequence). The CDR3 is CASSILRDRLNQPQHF. The CDR3 DNA reads as TGTGCCAGTAGTATCCTCCGGGACAGGCTTAATCAGCCCCAGCATTTT.

This clone was counted a few times. The gene calls are TRBV6-5 and TRBJ2-1, with TRBD2 matching over 8 bases. Germline trimming cut 5 bases from V and 7 bases from J; bases unmatched to any gene: 7. The CDR3 is 14 residues long. In germline, CDR1 is MNHEY, CDR2 SVGAGI. This CDR3 is CASSPTGGRNEQFF. CDR3 nucleotide sequence: TGTGCCAGCAGTCCTACGGGGGGGCGGAATGAGCAGTTCTTC.

This clone appeared a single time. This chain links TRBV12-3 or TRBV12-4 with TRBJ2-2; tentatively, D is TRBD2 (5 bases). V was pared by 4 bases and J by 6 bases, with 6 bases between. This CDR3 contains 12 residues. Written as DNA, the CDR3 is TGTGCCAGCAGTTGGGGAGCCGGGGAGCTGTTTTTT. Its translation is CASSWGAGELFF.

The V call is TRBV5-1, the J call TRBJ1-2; D is possibly TRBD1 (6 bases). Trimming shortened V by 3 bases and J by 0 bases, and 18 bases separated the two germline ends. The CDR3 has 17 amino acids. Germline CDR1 and CDR2: SGHRS and YFSETQ. This CDR3 reads CASSSRGGQTTNYGYTF. The CDR3 bases are TGCGCCAGCAGCTCCCGAGGGGGTCAGACTACTAACTATGGCTACACCTTC.

The chain links TRBV5-1 to TRBJ2-7, with TRBD1 matching over 9 bases. The germline gives CDR1 SGHRS, CDR2 YFSETQ. With V trimmed by 7 bases and J by 4 bases, 6 bases remained unmatched. There are 13 residues in the CDR3. The CDR3 is CASAGTGTYEQYF. The DNA of the CDR3 is TGCGCCAGCGCCGGGACAGGGACGTACGAGCAGTACTTC. The variable domain in full, completed from reference TRBV5-1 and TRBJ2-7, reads KAGVTQTPRYLIKTRGQQVTLSCSPISGHRSVSWYQQTPGQGLQFLFEYFSETQRNKGNFPGRFSGRQFSNSRSEMNVSTLELGDSALYLCASAGTGTYEQYFGPGTRLTVT.

V is TRBV20-1 and J is TRBJ1-1, with D hard to call. The V and J ends lost 3 bases and 3 bases respectively, with 11 bases between them. In germline, CDR1 is DFQATT, CDR2 SNEGSKA (reference sequence). The CDR3 spans 13 residues. The CDR3 is CSASHGDDTEAFF. The CDR3 DNA sequence: TGCAGTGCTAGTCACGGAGACGACACTGAAGCTTTCTTT.

The CDR3 nucleotides read TGTGCCAGTTGCAGCGGGGGTGAAAAACTGTTTTTT. This gives the protein CASCSGGEKLFF. The chain joins TRBV11-2 to TRBJ1-4, with D maybe TRBD1 (5 bases). Germline V lookup: CDR1 SGHAT, CDR2 FQNNGV. V lost 9 bases and J lost 7, with 12 bases in between. This CDR3 is 12 amino acids long.

This sequence joins TRBV27 and TRBJ1-1; possible D gene TRBD1, 5 bases. The V end lost 3 bases, the J end lost 0 bases, and 8 bases lay between the germline ends. Germline CDR1 and CDR2: MNHEY and SMNVEV (reference sequence). CDR3 length: 14 residues. This CDR3 is CASSFEGVNTEAFF. CDR3 DNA: TGTGCCAGCAGTTTTGAAGGGGTGAACACTGAAGCTTTCTTT.

The chain combines TRBV5-4 with TRBJ2-4; D perhaps matches TRBD2 (5 bases). There are 19 residues in the CDR3. V was clipped by 4 bases and J by 1 base, with 24 bases between them. The germline V gene has CDR1 SGHNT and CDR2 YYREEE (reference sequence). The CDR3 region is CASSAEASLIGGAKNIQYF. CDR3 DNA sequence: TGTGCCAGCAGCGCGGAGGCTAGTCTTATTGGTGGGGCCAAAAACATTCAGTACTTC.

V gene TRBV4-1 combines with J gene TRBJ1-1; 8 bases are shared with TRBD1. From germline, CDR1 is MGHRA and CDR2 YSYEKL. V gave up 3 bases and J gave up 3 bases; unmatched junction bases: 6. This CDR3 comprises 15 residues. CDR3 sequence: CASSQELTGDTEAFF. DNA for the CDR3: TGCGCCAGCAGCCAGGAACTGACAGGGGACACTGAAGCTTTCTTT.

This clone occurred once. V and J are TRBV9 and TRBJ2-7; weak D call: TRBD1 (6 bases). Per germline, CDR1 SGDLS and CDR2 YYNGEE. The CDR3 contains 13 residues. Deletions cut 2 bases from V and 6 bases from J, with 12 bases between. The CDR3 sequence is CASSVAGGSEQYF. The CDR3 DNA follows: TGTGCCAGCAGCGTCGCTGGGGGCTCCGAGCAGTACTTC.

Details on this clone: At the DNA level, this CDR3 is encoded by other sequences in the same sample as well. The chain couples TRBV4-1 to TRBJ2-7; weak D call: TRBD2 (6 bases). Trimming cost V 3 bases and J 0 bases, with 12 bases left between them. Germline CDR1 reads MGHRA; CDR2 reads YSYEKL. The CDR3 loop spans 15 amino acids. The CDR3 is CASSQRDGSSYEQYF. In DNA, the CDR3 is TGCGCCAGCAGCCAGAGGGACGGGAGCTCCTACGAGCAGTACTTC.

This chain connects TRBV6-4 to TRBJ1-2, with a possible D match to TRBD1 (5 bases). The CDR3 contains 15 residues. Trimming removed 0 bases from V and 4 bases from J, with 12 bases in between. Germline lookup yields CDR1 MRHNA and CDR2 SNTAGT. CDR3 in amino acids: CASSDSGQRPYGYTF. CDR3 DNA sequence: TGTGCCAGCAGTGACTCGGGGCAACGTCCCTATGGCTACACCTTC.

The rearrangement uses TRBV12-3 or TRBV12-4 and TRBJ1-6; TRBD1 is a possible D gene (6 bases). V lost 3 bases to trimming and J lost 10 bases, with 10 bases between them. CDR3 length: 13 amino acids. The CDR3 DNA reads TGTGCCAGCAGTTTTGGGGGCAACTCACCCCTCCACTTT. Protein product: CASSFGGNSPLHF.

The gene calls are TRBV19 and TRBJ2-2; the D gene is possibly TRBD1 (7 bases). The germline V gene has CDR1 LNHDA and CDR2 SQIVND (reference sequence). The V end lost 5 bases, the J end lost 7 bases, and 26 bases lay between the germline ends. The CDR3 consists of 18 residues. The chain's CDR3 is CASSLFAIPTGRSGELFF. The CDR3 DNA follows: TGTGCCAGTAGTCTCTTCGCAATCCCGACAGGGAGGAGCGGGGAGCTGTTTTTT.

This sequence joins TRBV4-3 and TRBJ2-2, with 8 bases matching TRBD1. This CDR3 is built from 17 residues. Per germline, CDR1 LGHNA and CDR2 YSLEER. Trimming took 2 bases from V and 4 from J; bases not matched to a gene: 9. The chain's CDR3 is CASSQNTGGITTGELFF. In DNA, the CDR3 is TGCGCCAGCAGCCAAAACACAGGGGGTATTACCACCGGGGAGCTGTTTTTT.

The V and J genes are TRBV5-5 and TRBJ1-1, with D possibly TRBD1 on 5 matching bases. Germline V gene lookup returns CDR1 SGHKS and CDR2 YYEKEE (reference sequence). Trimming cost V 0 bases and J 0 bases, with 12 bases left between them. The CDR3 loop spans 16 amino acids. The CDR3 is CASSLGAQTVNTEAFF. The CDR3 nucleotides read TGTGCCAGCAGCTTGGGGGCCCAGACAGTGAACACTGAAGCTTTCTTT.